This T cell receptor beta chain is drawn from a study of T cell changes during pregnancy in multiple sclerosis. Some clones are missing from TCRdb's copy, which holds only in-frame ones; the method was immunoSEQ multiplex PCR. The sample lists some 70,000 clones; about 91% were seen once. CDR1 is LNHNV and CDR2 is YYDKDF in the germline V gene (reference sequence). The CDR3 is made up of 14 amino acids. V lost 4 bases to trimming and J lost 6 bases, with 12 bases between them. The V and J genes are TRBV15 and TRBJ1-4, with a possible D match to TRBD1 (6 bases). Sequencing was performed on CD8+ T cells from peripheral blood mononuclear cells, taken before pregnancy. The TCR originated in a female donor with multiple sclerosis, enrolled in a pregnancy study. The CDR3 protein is CATSNNRAYEKLFF. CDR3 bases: TGTGCCACCAGCAATAACAGGGCGTATGAAAAACTGTTTTTT.